These 14 T cell receptor beta chains share one sample of origin, sequenced in a study of blood T cell repertoires in COVID-19. Some clones are missing from TCRdb's copy, which holds only in-frame ones; the method was immunoSEQ multiplex PCR. Among about 220,000 clones listed, less than 85% were seen once. Sequences were obtained from peripheral blood. Receptors were obtained from a woman older than 75 with acute or convalescent COVID-19.

This clone was counted only a few times. The J gene is TRBJ1-1, the V gene TRBV7-9; maybe TRBD1 (5 bases). The CDR3 is made up of 15 amino acids. Between the trimmed V and J ends, which lost 0 bases and 4 bases, there was a span of 12 bases. CDR1 and CDR2 (germline): SEHNR, FQNEAQ (reference sequence). The CDR3 coding sequence is TGTGCCAGCAGCTTAGCAGGGAGCGGGGGCACTGAAGCTTTCTTT. Translated, it gives CASSLAGSGGTEAFF.

The chain employs TRBV7-8 and TRBJ2-5; weak D call: TRBD2 (5 bases). The CDR3 is 15 amino acids. Trimming removed 5 bases at V and 5 bases at J, with 18 bases between. Germline loops: CDR1 SGHVS, CDR2 FQNEAQ. CDR3 coding DNA: TGTGCCAGCAGCCGCGGCGGGTTGGGCGAGGAGACCCAGTACTTC. It specifies CASSRGGLGEETQYF.

This clone has only a few counts. The chain combines TRBV11-3 with TRBJ1-2, with TRBD1 matching 7 bases. Germline CDR1 is SGHNT and CDR2 is YENEEA. The CDR3 is made up of 15 amino acids. V shed 5 bases, J shed 8 bases, and the junction held 14 bases outside the gene matches. This CDR3 is CASSGRTGFKIGYTF. The CDR3 region has the DNA TGTGCCAGCAGCGGAAGGACAGGATTTAAGATAGGCTACACCTTC.

This clone has more than one count but fewer than ten. V gene TRBV7-8 combines with J gene TRBJ2-2; TRBD1 matches 8 bases. This CDR3 is 19 amino acids long. V was clipped by 1 base and J by 13 bases; unmatched bases: 23. Germline CDR1 reads SGHVS; CDR2 reads FQNEAQ. CDR3 nucleotides: TGTGCCAGCAGCTTAGTGTCCAACAGGGGGATGCCAGGCCGAGGCGGGCTGTTTTTT. Protein: CASSLVSNRGMPGRGGLFF.

This chain connects TRBV6-5 to TRBJ2-7, with 8 bases that match TRBD1. The CDR3 is made up of 14 amino acids. Germline lookup yields CDR1 MNHEY and CDR2 SVGAGI. V was pared by 6 bases and J by 1 base, with 5 bases of the junction left unmatched. The CDR3: CASRKQGGSYEQYF. CDR3 sequence (DNA): TGTGCCAGCAGAAAACAGGGGGGATCCTACGAGCAGTACTTC.

J is TRBJ2-7 and V is TRBV3-1 (or the pseudogene TRBV3-2); 8 positions match TRBD1. This CDR3 spans 15 amino acids. The V segment lost 4 bases and the J segment 7 bases; nucleotides outside the gene matches: 12. Germline V gene data show CDR1 as LGHDT and CDR2 as YNNKEL (reference sequence). The CDR3 region is CASSRTGLSRGEQYF. DNA of the CDR3: TGTGCCAGCAGCCGGACAGGGTTGTCTCGGGGGGAGCAGTACTTC.

The rearrangement joins TRBV7-3 to TRBJ2-7, with TRBD1 matching 11 bases. With V trimmed by 6 bases and J by 4 bases, 8 bases remained unmatched. Per the germline V gene, CDR1 is SGHTA and CDR2 is FQGTGA. This CDR3 region has 15 residues. CDR3 sequence reads: CASRADRGLVYEQYF. Here the CDR3 DNA reads TGTGCCAGCAGGGCGGACAGGGGGCTGGTTTACGAGCAGTACTTC.

A remark on this clone: The same CDR3 can be traced to other DNA sequences in this sample. As DNA, the CDR3 is TGTGCCAGCAGCTTGCGGGTAAATAGCAATCAGCCCCAGCATTTT. It is translated as CASSLRVNSNQPQHF. The gene calls are TRBV5-8 and TRBJ1-5; D not certain. Germline V CDR1 and CDR2: SGHTS, YDEGEE. The CDR3 length is 15 residues. Trimming left V 1 base short and J 0 bases short, with 8 bases between.

The chain recombines TRBV2 with TRBJ1-3, with D perhaps matching TRBD1 (5 bases). Trimming took 0 bases from V and 3 from J, leaving 15 bases between them. Germline V gene sequence: CDR1 SNHLY, CDR2 FYNNEI. The CDR3 runs to 17 residues. Here the CDR3 reads CASSEALNRQLGNTIYF. The CDR3 nucleotides are TGTGCCAGCAGTGAAGCGCTTAACAGGCAGCTTGGAAACACCATATATTTT. Full variable domain (outside the CDR3, taken from reference TRBV2 and TRBJ1-3): EPEVTQTPSHQVTQMGQEVILRCVPISNHLYFYWYRQILGQKVEFLVSFYNNEISEKSEIFDDQFSVERPDGSNFTLKIRSTKLEDSAMYFCASSEALNRQLGNTIYFGEGSWLTVV.

The rearrangement joins TRBV19 to TRBJ1-3; maybe TRBD1 (6 bases). The CDR3 extends over 15 amino acids. Germline assignment: CDR1 LNHDA and CDR2 SQIVND (reference sequence). Trimming pared 5 bases from V and 4 bases from J, leaving 15 bases between. CDR3 nucleotides: TGTGCCAGTAGTTCGCAGGGGATCAGCGGAAACACCATATATTTT. It encodes CASSSQGISGNTIYF.

This clone was found once. The chain has TRBV4-1 and TRBJ1-1, with a tentative D call TRBD1 (5 bases). Trimming pared 5 bases from V and 5 bases from J, leaving 15 bases between. The CDR3 runs 14 residues. Germline V gives CDR1 MGHRA, CDR2 YSYEKL. The CDR3 here is CASSFQGKGTEAFF. The CDR3 DNA sequence: TGCGCCAGCAGCTTTCAGGGAAAGGGGACTGAAGCTTTCTTT.

This clone was detected only a few times. The chain recombines TRBV7-2 with TRBJ2-7; 7 nucleotides line up with TRBD2. This CDR3 region has 15 residues. V shed 1 base, J shed 2 bases, and the junction held 5 bases outside the gene matches. In germline, CDR1 is SGHTA, CDR2 FQGNSA. The CDR3 DNA is TGTGCCAGCAGCTTAGTCGGAACTAGCGCCTACGAGCAGTACTTC. Translated: CASSLVGTSAYEQYF.

The V gene is TRBV10-3, the J gene TRBJ2-3; 12 positions agree with TRBD2. The CDR3 extends over 15 amino acids. The V gene end was trimmed by 6 bases and the J gene end by 6 bases; junction bases not matched to a gene: 7. CDR1 and CDR2 from the germline V gene are ENHRY and SYGVKD. CDR3 in DNA: TGTGCCATCAGGGCGGGACTAGCGGGTGTCGATACGCAGTATTTT. It specifies CAIRAGLAGVDTQYF.

The chain recombines TRBV30 with TRBJ2-5; 7 positions match TRBD1. J lost 4 bases, V lost 5 bases, and 7 bases had no gene match. Germline V gene sequence: CDR1 GTSNPN, CDR2 SVGIG (reference sequence). The CDR3 sequence is 13 residues long. Here the CDR3 DNA reads TGTGCCTGGGACAGGGATTCGGCAGAGACCCAGTACTTC. The encoded protein is CAWDRDSAETQYF.